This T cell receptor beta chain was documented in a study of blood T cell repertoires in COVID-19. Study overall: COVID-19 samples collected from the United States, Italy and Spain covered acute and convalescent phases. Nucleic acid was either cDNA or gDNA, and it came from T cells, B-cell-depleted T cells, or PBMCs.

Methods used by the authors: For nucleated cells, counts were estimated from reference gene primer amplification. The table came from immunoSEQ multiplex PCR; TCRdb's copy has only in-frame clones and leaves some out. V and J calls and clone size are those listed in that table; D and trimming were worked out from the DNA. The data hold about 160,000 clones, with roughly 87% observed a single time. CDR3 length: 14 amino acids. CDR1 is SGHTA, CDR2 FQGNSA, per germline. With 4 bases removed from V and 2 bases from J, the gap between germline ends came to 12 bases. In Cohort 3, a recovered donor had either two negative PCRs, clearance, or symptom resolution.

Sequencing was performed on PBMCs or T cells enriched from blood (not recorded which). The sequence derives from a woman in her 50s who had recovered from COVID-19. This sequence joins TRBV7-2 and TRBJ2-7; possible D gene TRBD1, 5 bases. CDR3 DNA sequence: TGTGCCAGCAGCTCTGACAGACTTACCTACGAGCAGTACTTC. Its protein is CASSSDRLTYEQYF. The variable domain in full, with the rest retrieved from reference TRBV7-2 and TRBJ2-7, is GAGVSQSPSNKVTEKGKDVELRCDPISGHTALYWYRQSLGQGLEFLIYFQGNSAPDKSGLPSDRFSAERTGGSVSTLTIQRTQQEDSAVYLCASSSDRLTYEQYFGPGTRLTVT.